These T cell receptor beta chains were read from a single sample in a study of shared clonotypes between healthy human individuals. TCRdb's copy holds only in-frame clones and misses some; the assay was immunoSEQ multiplex PCR. Of fewer than 650,000 clones in the sample, over 65% were seen once. Sequences were obtained from PBMCs. All receptors come from a woman between 40 and 55 years old in good health. Some clones in this sample may be carry-over from other donors' samples. CDR3s include the opening cysteine and the closing phenylalanine or tryptophan. D genes are given only for firm matches. Rows may omit the clone size; those that give it use once, few, many or a size class.

size	D	V	J	DNA	CDR3
.	TRBD1	TRBV27	TRBJ1-2	TGTGCCAGCAGAGGGACAGGGGTTGCTGGCTACACCTTC	CASRGTGVAGYTF
.	TRBD1	TRBV29-1	TRBJ1-4	TGCAGCGTCCGAAAGACAGGGCCGCCTAATGAAAAACTGTTTTTT	CSVRKTGPPNEKLFF
.	.	TRBV20-1	TRBJ2-1	TGCAGTGCTAGCTCCTACAATGAGCAGTTCTTC	CSASSYNEQFF
few	TRBD1	TRBV19	TRBJ1-2	TGTGCCAGTAGTATTTTCACCAAGACAGGGGGGTATGGCTACACCTTC	CASSIFTKTGGYGYTF
.	.	TRBV28	TRBJ1-4	TGTGCCAGCAGCCCCCCTCCGTTTTTT	CASSPPPFF
.	.	TRBV27	TRBJ1-5	TGTGCCAGCAGTTTGCAGAGCAATCAGCCCCAGCATTTT	CASSLQSNQPQHF
.	.	TRBV6-1	TRBJ1-2	TGTGCCAGCAGTGAACACGTGGCGATACCAGATGGCTACACCTTC	CASSEHVAIPDGYTF
once	TRBD2	TRBV2	TRBJ2-1	TGTGCCAGCAGACCCGGGACTAGTGGAGAGTATGAGCAGTTCTTC	CASRPGTSGEYEQFF
.	.	TRBV14	TRBJ1-1	TGTGCCAGCAGCCAAGTAGGAACTGAAGCTTTCTTT	CASSQVGTEAFF
.	.	TRBV28	TRBJ1-5	TGTGCCGTGGGCGTTCCTAGCAATCAGCCCCAGCATTTT	CAVGVPSNQPQHF
few	TRBD1	TRBV19	TRBJ1-2	TGTGCCAGTAGTGCCGAGACAGGGACCGCTGGCTACACCTTC	CASSAETGTAGYTF
once	TRBD2	TRBV10-3	TRBJ2-5	TGTGCCATCAGTGAGGGACTAGAGTACCAAGAGACCCAGTACTTC	CAISEGLEYQETQYF
.	TRBD2	TRBV5-1	TRBJ2-5	TGCGCCAGCAGCCCCCGGACTAGCCCCGAGGAGACCCAGTACTTC	CASSPRTSPEETQYF
few	.	TRBV5-1	TRBJ2-7	TGCGCCAGCAGCTTACGAGCGGAACCCCCAGAGCAGTACTTC	CASSLRAEPPEQYF
.	.	TRBV7-3	TRBJ2-2	TGTGCCAGCAGCTTAAAACGAGCCGGGGAGCTGTTTTTT	CASSLKRAGELFF
.	TRBD2	TRBV2	TRBJ2-3	TGTGCCGCCAGGGGACTAGCGGGAGAACCTGATACGCAGTATTTT	CAARGLAGEPDTQYF
.	.	TRBV6-4	TRBJ1-1	TGTGCCAGCACCTCAACCGGGACTGAAGCTTTCTTT	CASTSTGTEAFF
.	.	TRBV7-9	TRBJ2-3	TGTGCCAGCAGCAAAGACAGCACAGATACGCAGTATTTT	CASSKDSTDTQYF
.	TRBD1	TRBV6-4	TRBJ1-3	TGTGCCAGCAGTTGGGACAGGGCTTCTGGAAACACCATATATTTT	CASSWDRASGNTIYF
.	.	TRBV28	TRBJ1-2	TGTGCCAGCAGTTTCGGCCCCGGGATCCGGAAACATGGCTACACCTTC	CASSFGPGIRKHGYTF
.	.	TRBV19	TRBJ1-2	TGTGCCAGTAGTATAGATCGGACACCCACGAGTGGCTACACCTTC	CASSIDRTPTSGYTF
.	TRBD1	TRBV5-1	TRBJ2-2	TGCGCCAGCAGCTCCGAGACAGGGCGGAACACCGGGGAGCTGTTTTTT	CASSSETGRNTGELFF
.	.	TRBV28	TRBJ2-7	TGTGCCAGCAGAACCACCGGGACAACCTACGAGCAGTACTTC	CASRTTGTTYEQYF
.	.	TRBV7-3	TRBJ2-5	TGTGCCGGCAGCAAACTAGCATCCGAGACCCAGTACTTC	CAGSKLASETQYF
once	.	TRBV7-6	TRBJ1-4	TGTGCCAGCAGCCGAGTGGTCGGAGAAAAACTGTTTTTT	CASSRVVGEKLFF
few	.	TRBV30	TRBJ2-7	TGTGCCTGGAGCCTTGGCCTCGACGAGCAGTACTTC	CAWSLGLDEQYF
.	TRBD1	TRBV4-2	TRBJ1-3	TGTGCCAGCAGCCACGTAGGGGGCGATAACTCTGGAAACACCATATATTTT	CASSHVGGDNSGNTIYF
few	TRBD1	TRBV2	TRBJ1-1	TGTGCCAGCAGCCCACAGGGGGCTGAAGCTTTCTTT	CASSPQGAEAFF
few	.	TRBV5-1	TRBJ1-5	TGCGCCAGCAGCTTGGTGGGCAATCAGCCCCAGCATTTT	CASSLVGNQPQHF
.	TRBD1	TRBV2	TRBJ1-1	TGTGCCAGCAGTGTAGGGGTGGGACAGAAGGCTTTCTTT	CASSVGVGQKAFF
.	TRBD1	TRBV10-3	TRBJ2-3	TGTGCCATCAGTGAGCCCGGGACAGGGACAGATACGCAGTATTTT	CAISEPGTGTDTQYF
.	TRBD1	TRBV6-5	TRBJ1-5	TGTGCCAGCAGTTACTCGACAGGGCCGGGTCAGCCCCAGCATTTT	CASSYSTGPGQPQHF
.	.	TRBV4-1	TRBJ2-1	TGCGCCAGCAGCCAAGATGGAGGGCTCTTCTCCTACAATGAGCAGTTCTTC	CASSQDGGLFSYNEQFF
.	TRBD2	TRBV28	TRBJ2-5	TGTGCCAGCAGTGGACTAGCGGGACTGGAGACCCAGTACTTC	CASSGLAGLETQYF
few	.	TRBV29-1	TRBJ1-2	TGCAGCGTTGGACAGAATGGTTATGGCTACACCTTC	CSVGQNGYGYTF
.	.	TRBV28	TRBJ1-2	TGTGCCAGCAAGAAGGGCGCCGTTGATAACTATGGCTACACCTTC	CASKKGAVDNYGYTF
.	TRBD1	TRBV28	TRBJ2-7	TGTGCCAGCACCTCGCAGGCGGGCAGGGGGCGGGAGCAGTACTTC	CASTSQAGRGREQYF
.	.	TRBV4-1	TRBJ2-7	TGCGCCAGCAGCGGAAGGGGGCGCCTAGCGGCAAACTACGAGCAGTACTTC	CASSGRGRLAANYEQYF
.	TRBD1	TRBV5-1	TRBJ2-1	TGCGCCAGCAGTCCCGGGACAGGACTCAATGAGCAGTTCTTC	CASSPGTGLNEQFF
.	.	TRBV2	TRBJ2-3	TGTGCCAGCAACAGCGAGGGAATAGATACGCAGTATTTT	CASNSEGIDTQYF
.	TRBD1	TRBV10-3	TRBJ2-1	TGTGCCATCACCTCCACCGCCCCCGGGACAGGCAGCTCCTACAATGAGCAGTTCTTC	CAITSTAPGTGSSYNEQFF
.	.	TRBV9	TRBJ1-1	TGTGCCAGCAGCGTAGGTGGTTTTGGGAACACTGAAGCTTTCTTT	CASSVGGFGNTEAFF
.	TRBD1	TRBV5-1	TRBJ1-5	TGCGCCAGCAGCTTGAACGGGCAGGGGGGCAATCAGCCCCAGCATTTT	CASSLNGQGGNQPQHF
.	TRBD2	TRBV5-1	TRBJ2-7	TGCGCCAGCAGCCCGGGAGGGAGTGCCTACGAGCAGTACTTC	CASSPGGSAYEQYF